This entry is about one T cell receptor (beta chain). Measured with immunoSEQ multiplex PCR; TCRdb has only the in-frame clones, and not every one. The data hold more than 10,000 clones, with around 79% observed a single time. This sample was included in a study of OX40 agonist ivuxolimab in advanced cancers. The V segment lost 4 bases and the J segment 9 bases; nucleotides outside the gene matches: 15. This CDR3 spans 17 amino acids. Germline V gives CDR1 KGHSH, CDR2 LQKENI. This rearrangement joins TRBV18 to TRBJ2-1; 10 nucleotides line up with TRBD1. This clonotype was sampled from an adult with an advanced solid tumor such as melanoma, head and neck, liver or kidney cancer. The sample in question was CD4+ or CD8+ T cells sorted from blood, obtained in a trial of the OX40 agonist ivuxolimab. CDR3 region: CASSLFPGQGLDGEQFF. The CDR3 DNA follows: TGTGCCAGCTCACTCTTCCCGGGACAGGGGTTAGATGGTGAGCAGTTCTTC.